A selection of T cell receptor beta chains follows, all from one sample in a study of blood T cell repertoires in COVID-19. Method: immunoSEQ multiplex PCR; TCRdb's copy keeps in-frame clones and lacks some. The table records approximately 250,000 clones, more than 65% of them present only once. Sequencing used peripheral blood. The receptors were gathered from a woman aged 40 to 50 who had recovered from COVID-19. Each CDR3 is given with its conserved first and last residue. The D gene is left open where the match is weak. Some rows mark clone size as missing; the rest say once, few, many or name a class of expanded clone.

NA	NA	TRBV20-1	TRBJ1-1	CSASPDSDTEAFF	TGCAGTGCTAGTCCCGACAGCGACACTGAAGCTTTCTTT
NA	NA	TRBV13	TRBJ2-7	CASSLRMGANYEQYF	TGTGCCAGCAGCTTACGTATGGGGGCGAACTACGAGCAGTACTTC
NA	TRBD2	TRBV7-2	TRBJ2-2	CASSLNLATSANTGELFF	TGTGCCAGCAGCTTAAATCTCGCGACTAGCGCGAACACCGGGGAGCTGTTTTTT
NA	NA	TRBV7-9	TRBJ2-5	CASSPGFGQGKLSQYF	TGTGCCAGCAGCCCGGGGTTCGGGCAGGGGAAATTGTCCCAGTACTTC
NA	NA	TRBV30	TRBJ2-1	CAWSVPGTEQFF	TGTGCCTGGAGTGTACCCGGGACAGAGCAGTTCTTC
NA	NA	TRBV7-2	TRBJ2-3	CASSSSTLLGDTQYF	TGTGCCAGCAGCTCTTCGACTCTTTTAGGAGATACGCAGTATTTT
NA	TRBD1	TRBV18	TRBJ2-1	CASSPGQGNEQFF	TGTGCCAGCTCACCGGGACAGGGGAATGAGCAGTTCTTC
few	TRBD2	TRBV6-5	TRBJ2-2	CASSYDNGGAIGELFF	TGTGCCAGCAGTTACGACAACGGGGGGGCCATCGGGGAGCTGTTTTTT
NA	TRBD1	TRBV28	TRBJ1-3	CASRPGGGNTIYF	TGTGCCAGCAGACCAGGGGGTGGAAACACCATATATTTT
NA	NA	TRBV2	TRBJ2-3	CASSVDLADTQYF	TGTGCCAGCAGTGTGGATCTAGCAGATACGCAGTATTTT
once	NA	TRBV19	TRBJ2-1	CASRISTGSWDNEQFF	TGTGCCAGTAGGATTTCTACAGGGTCTTGGGACAATGAGCAGTTCTTC
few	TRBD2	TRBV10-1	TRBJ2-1	CASSESSGGPYNEQFF	TGCGCCAGCAGTGAGTCTAGCGGGGGCCCGTACAATGAGCAGTTCTTC
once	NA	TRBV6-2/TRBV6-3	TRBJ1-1	CASSYPRWTANTAFF	TGTGCCAGCAGTTACCCCCGTTGGACAGCCAATACGGCTTTCTTT
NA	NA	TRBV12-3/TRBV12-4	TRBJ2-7	CASSFQKTGEQYF	TGTGCCAGCAGTTTCCAAAAAACGGGGGAGCAGTACTTC
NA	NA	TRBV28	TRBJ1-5	CASSLGGLRGQPQHF	TGTGCCAGCAGTTTAGGAGGGTTAAGGGGCCAGCCCCAGCATTTT
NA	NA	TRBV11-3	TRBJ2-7	CASSPPGRQTALHEQYF	TGTGCCAGCAGCCCCCCCGGTAGACAGACGGCCCTCCACGAGCAGTACTTC
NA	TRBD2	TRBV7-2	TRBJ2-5	CASSFRDYQETQYF	TGTGCCAGCAGCTTCCGGGACTATCAAGAGACCCAGTACTTC
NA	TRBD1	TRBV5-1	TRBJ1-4	CASSLAGTVTEKLFF	TGCGCCAGCAGCTTGGCCGGGACAGTGACTGAAAAACTGTTTTTT
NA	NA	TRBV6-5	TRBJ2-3	CASSYSNFPITDTQYF	TGTGCCAGCAGTTACTCGAACTTCCCAATCACAGATACGCAGTATTTT
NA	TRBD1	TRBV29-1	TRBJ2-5	CSVAQGASDQETQYF	TGCAGCGTTGCTCAGGGGGCCAGTGATCAAGAGACCCAGTACTTC
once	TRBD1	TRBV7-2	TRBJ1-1	CASSLARGLGTEAFF	TGTGCCAGCAGCTTAGCGAGGGGGCTGGGCACTGAAGCTTTCTTT
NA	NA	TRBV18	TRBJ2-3	CASSQDSHTDTQYF	TGTGCCAGCTCACAGGACAGTCACACAGATACGCAGTATTTT